This T cell receptor beta chain was captured by sequencing in a study of T cell repertoires in cytomegalovirus infection. Study at large: Both CMV infection and a matching HLA type were indicated by public TCR beta signatures.

Worth noting for this clonotype: Its specificity is unknown. This could be a read error, since a much larger clone is one nucleotide away. Since no conserved phenylalanine or tryptophan closes the CDR3, a read error is the likely cause.

General observations from the study: There were HLA-C-restricted CMV-specific TCR beta clonotypes dominating the ex vivo response. Carriage of CMV together with the relevant HLA was identifiable through cumulative public TCR beta family frequency.

TCRdb ran MiXCR on the reads and lists one entry per CDR3 protein. The data hold 150,000 to 200,000 distinct CDR3 sequences, with approximately 14% observed a single time. V was shortened by 4 bases and J by 1 base, with 5 bases between the two germline ends. Per germline, CDR1 SGHAT and CDR2 FQNNGV. The CDR3 consists of 12 residues. This sequence originates from a human donor in good health (CMV status not recorded). Some clones in this sample may be carry-over from other donors' samples. Input material: PBMCs. V is TRBV11-2 and J is TRBJ2-7; D is perhaps TRBD1 (5 bases). Here the CDR3 DNA reads TGTGCCAGCAGCTACAGGTCCTACGAGCAGTACTAC. Its protein is CASSYRSYEQYY.